The 3 T cell receptor beta chains below come from one sample, sequenced in a study of OX40 agonist ivuxolimab in advanced cancers. The method was immunoSEQ multiplex PCR; TCRdb's version includes in-frame clones alone and lacks a portion of them. The sample has approximately 60,000 clones, more than 75% seen once; the top ten hold 2% to 3%. Sequenced here: CD4+ or CD8+ T cells sorted from blood, sampled in a trial of the OX40 agonist ivuxolimab. The receptors here all came from an adult with an advanced solid tumor such as melanoma, head and neck, liver or kidney cancer.

The rearrangement uses TRBV11-3 and TRBJ2-2; D is uncertain. The CDR3 sequence is 13 residues long. Germline values: CDR1 SGHNT, CDR2 YENEEA. Trimming stripped 6 bases from V and 6 bases from J, with 11 bases between. The chain's CDR3 is CASSRLGPGELFF. CDR3 nucleotides: TGTGCCAGCAGTCGGCTGGGTCCCGGGGAGCTGTTTTTT.

The chain recombines TRBV10-2 with TRBJ1-4; maybe TRBD1 (6 bases). The germline V and J ends were trimmed by 2 bases and 8 bases, with 12 bases remaining between them. Looked up from germline, CDR1 is WSHSY and CDR2 is SAAADI. CDR3 length: 14 residues. This CDR3 reads CASSEARTDEKLFF. The CDR3, as DNA: TGCGCCAGCAGTGAGGCTCGGACAGACGAAAAACTGTTTTTT.

This clone was found a few times. V and J are TRBV5-4 and TRBJ1-1; D ambiguous. The germline gives CDR1 SGHNT, CDR2 YYREEE (reference sequence). The CDR3 loop spans 14 amino acids. The V end lost 6 bases, the J end lost 1 base, and 13 bases lay between the germline ends. CDR3 amino acids: CASTPGGKNTEAFF. In nucleotides, the CDR3 is TGTGCCAGCACCCCCGGCGGGAAGAACACTGAAGCTTTCTTT.